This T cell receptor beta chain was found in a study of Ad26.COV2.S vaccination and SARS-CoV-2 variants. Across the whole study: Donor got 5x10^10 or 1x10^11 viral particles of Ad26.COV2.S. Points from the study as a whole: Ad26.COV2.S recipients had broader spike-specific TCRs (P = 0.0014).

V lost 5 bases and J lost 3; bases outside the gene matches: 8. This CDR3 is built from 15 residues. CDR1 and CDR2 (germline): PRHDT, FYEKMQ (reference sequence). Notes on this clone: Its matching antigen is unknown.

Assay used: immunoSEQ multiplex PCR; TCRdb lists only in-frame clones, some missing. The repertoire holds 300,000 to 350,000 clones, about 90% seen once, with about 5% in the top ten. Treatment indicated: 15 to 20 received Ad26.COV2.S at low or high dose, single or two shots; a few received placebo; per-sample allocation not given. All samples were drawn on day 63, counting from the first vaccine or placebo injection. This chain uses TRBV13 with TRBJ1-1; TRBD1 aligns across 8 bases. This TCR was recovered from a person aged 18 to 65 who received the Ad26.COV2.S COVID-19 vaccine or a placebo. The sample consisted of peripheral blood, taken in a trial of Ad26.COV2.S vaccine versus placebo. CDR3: CASSPRTTGDTEAFF. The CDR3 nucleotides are TGTGCCAGCAGCCCGCGAACGACAGGGGACACTGAAGCTTTCTTT.